The T cell receptor beta chain under discussion was sequenced for a study of blood T cell repertoires in COVID-19. Study information: The United States, Italy and Spain supplied acute and convalescent COVID-19 samples. In each case, the material was cDNA or gDNA derived from T cells, B-cell-depleted T cells, or PBMCs.

Under the authors' procedure: Quantification of nucleated cells was approximated via reference gene primer amplification. Some clones are missing from TCRdb's copy, which holds only in-frame ones; the method was immunoSEQ multiplex PCR. V and J calls and clone size are as listed in that table; D and trimming were resolved from the DNA. The table has around 130,000 clones, roughly 80% seen once. Germline CDR1 and CDR2: DFQATT and SNEGSKA (reference sequence). The CDR3 runs to 14 residues. V lost 3 bases and J 0 bases, leaving 9 bases between the germline ends. Sequencing was done on a sample of peripheral blood. The receptor's source is a human donor in a cohort sampled during active COVID-19. The rearrangement uses TRBV20-1 and TRBJ2-1; tentatively, D is TRBD2 (5 bases). Here the CDR3 reads CSASPGSSYNEQFF. The CDR3 coding sequence is TGCAGTGCTAGTCCGGGGTCCTCCTACAATGAGCAGTTCTTC.